This record covers a single T cell receptor (beta chain). Its antigen is still unknown. The sample comes from a study of blood T cells in healthy people across ages. Study conclusions and caveats: Unknown donor CMV status possibly confounded expanded clonotype changes. Older age went with lower TCR beta diversity per million T cells, in a roughly linear way.

The donors, aged about 6 to 90, were healthy Caucasians from Russia. Total RNA was extracted at no less than 6 micrograms per sample. The second PCR ran roughly 7 to 12 cycles with a sample-barcoded 5' primer and J-beta primers. Via MiXCR, TCRdb re-called the 5' RACE reads, giving one row per CDR3 protein. The table lists about 970,000 distinct CDR3 sequences, roughly 51% of them singletons, with 20% to 25% in the top ten. Germline V CDR1 and CDR2: GTSNPN, SVGIG (reference sequence). Trimming pared 4 bases from V and 2 bases from J, leaving 15 bases between. This CDR3 spans 14 amino acids. V gene TRBV30 combines with J gene TRBJ2-7; D possibly corresponds to TRBD2 (5 bases). Material for sequencing was blood. The source is an older woman in good health. DNA for the CDR3: TGTGCCTGGATCCAGTCGGGGAAAGCCTACGAGCAGTACTTC. This gives the protein CAWIQSGKAYEQYF.